This T cell receptor (beta chain) is drawn from a study of CD8 T cells in ankylosing spondylitis. This clonotype was found a few times. This CDR3 has 15 residues. Germline V lookup: CDR1 SGDLS, CDR2 YYNGEE. V dropped 0 bases and J dropped 6; count of bases not matched to a gene: 4. Libraries of TCR beta came from quantitative 5'-RACE with molecular barcodes. TCRdb processed the 5' RACE reads anew with MiXCR; each CDR3 protein has one entry. This sample has about 42,000 distinct CDR3 sequences, with about 4.2% found just once. V usage is TRBV9 and J usage is TRBJ2-5; 11 bases agree with TRBD2. Specimen: blood, either unsorted or a sorted T cell fraction (not recorded which). The source of this sequence is a female donor with ankylosing spondylitis or in good health (not recorded which). The CDR3 reads CASSVASGGPKTQYF. CDR3 nucleotide sequence: TGTGCCAGCAGCGTAGCTAGCGGGGGGCCAAAGACCCAGTACTTC.